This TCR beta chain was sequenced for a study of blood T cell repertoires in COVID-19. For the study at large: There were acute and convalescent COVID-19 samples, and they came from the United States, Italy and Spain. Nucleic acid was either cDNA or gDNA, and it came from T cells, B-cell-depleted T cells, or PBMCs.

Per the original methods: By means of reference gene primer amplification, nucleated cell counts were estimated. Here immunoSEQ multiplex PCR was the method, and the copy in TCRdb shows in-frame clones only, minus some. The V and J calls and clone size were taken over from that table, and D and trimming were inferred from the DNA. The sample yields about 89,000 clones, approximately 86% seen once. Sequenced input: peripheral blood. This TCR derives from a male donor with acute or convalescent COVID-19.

In DNA, the CDR3 is TGTGCCAGTAGTAAAACAGGACAGCTCCTGAACACTGAAGCTTTCTTT. This encodes CASSKTGQLLNTEAFF. The V and J genes are TRBV19 and TRBJ1-1; D perhaps matches TRBD1 (6 bases). CDR1 is LNHDA and CDR2 is SQIVND in the germline V gene (reference sequence). The CDR3 covers 16 residues. Trimming pared 4 bases from V and 0 bases from J, leaving 15 bases between.